This is a list of T cell receptor beta chains from one sample in a study of technical replicates of blood from a few donors. Repertoires were generated with immunoSEQ multiplex PCR, while TCRdb's copy carries only in-frame clones and drops some. Of about 79,000 clones in the sample, around 94% are singletons; the top ten hold approximately 0.25%. Sequenced sample: T cells isolated from PBMCs. The origin of the receptors is a human donor in good health. CDR3s include the opening cysteine and the closing phenylalanine or tryptophan. Fields, in order: V gene, D gene, clone size, J gene, CDR3 protein, CDR3 DNA. A D gene is named only where the DNA matches it firmly. Clone size is stated in some rows and not others, as once, few, many or a class when expanded.

v_gene: TRBV25-1
d_gene: NA
abundance: NA
j_gene: TRBJ2-3
CDR3aa: CASSEFGTPADTQYF
CDR3nt: TGTGCCAGCAGTGAATTCGGGACTCCAGCTGATACGCAGTATTTT

v_gene: TRBV11-2
d_gene: NA
abundance: NA
j_gene: TRBJ2-7
CDR3aa: CASSARTALEQYF
CDR3nt: TGTGCCAGCAGCGCCCGGACAGCCCTCGAGCAGTACTTC

v_gene: TRBV7-9
d_gene: TRBD2
abundance: NA
j_gene: TRBJ2-1
CDR3aa: CASTPGRAGEAYNEQFF
CDR3nt: TGTGCCAGCACCCCTGGCCGGGCGGGAGAGGCCTACAATGAGCAGTTCTTC

v_gene: TRBV29-1
d_gene: NA
abundance: NA
j_gene: TRBJ2-1
CDR3aa: CSVAEAPKQFF
CDR3nt: TGCAGCGTTGCGGAGGCTCCTAAGCAGTTCTTC

v_gene: TRBV7-8
d_gene: NA
abundance: NA
j_gene: TRBJ1-1
CDR3aa: CASSLGMNTEAFF
CDR3nt: TGTGCCAGCAGCTTAGGTATGAACACTGAAGCTTTCTTT

v_gene: TRBV4-1
d_gene: NA
abundance: NA
j_gene: TRBJ1-5
CDR3aa: CASSPVVTLNQPQHF
CDR3nt: TGCGCCAGCAGCCCGGTGGTGACACTTAATCAGCCCCAGCATTTT

v_gene: TRBV12-5
d_gene: TRBD1
abundance: NA
j_gene: TRBJ2-5
CDR3aa: CASGLARDRGYQETQYF
CDR3nt: TGTGCTAGTGGTTTGGCCCGGGACAGGGGTTACCAAGAGACCCAGTACTTC

v_gene: TRBV5-1
d_gene: TRBD2
abundance: NA
j_gene: TRBJ2-7
CDR3aa: CASSPTELGREGGEQYF
CDR3nt: TGCGCCAGCAGCCCGACCGAATTAGGGCGGGAGGGGGGCGAGCAGTACTTC

v_gene: TRBV13
d_gene: TRBD1
abundance: NA
j_gene: TRBJ2-7
CDR3aa: CASSGGQGTYEQYF
CDR3nt: TGTGCCAGCAGCGGGGGACAGGGAACCTACGAGCAGTACTTC

v_gene: TRBV10-3
d_gene: NA
abundance: NA
j_gene: TRBJ2-7
CDR3aa: CATGTIRYEQYF
CDR3nt: TGTGCCACCGGGACAATACGCTACGAGCAGTACTTC

v_gene: TRBV14
d_gene: NA
abundance: NA
j_gene: TRBJ1-3
CDR3aa: CASSHPISGNTIYF
CDR3nt: TGTGCCAGCAGCCACCCCATCTCTGGAAACACCATATATTTT

v_gene: TRBV27
d_gene: NA
abundance: NA
j_gene: TRBJ2-1
CDR3aa: CASSLSWGGSYNEQFF
CDR3nt: TGTGCCAGCAGTTTATCGTGGGGAGGCTCCTACAATGAGCAGTTCTTC

v_gene: TRBV27
d_gene: TRBD1
abundance: NA
j_gene: TRBJ2-7
CDR3aa: CASSEGQGPYEQYF
CDR3nt: TGTGCCAGCAGTGAAGGACAGGGCCCCTACGAGCAGTACTTC

v_gene: TRBV5-1
d_gene: NA
abundance: NA
j_gene: TRBJ1-2
CDR3aa: CASSSGVGYTF
CDR3nt: TGCGCCAGCAGCTCAGGGGTCGGCTACACCTTC

v_gene: TRBV4-1
d_gene: TRBD2
abundance: once
j_gene: TRBJ2-1
CDR3aa: CASSQDGVGLGPVDEQFF
CDR3nt: TGCGCCAGCAGCCAAGATGGGGTGGGACTAGGACCGGTGGATGAGCAGTTCTTC